This T cell receptor beta chain is drawn from a study of CD8 T cells in ankylosing spondylitis. Regarding the study as a whole: Clones linked with disease were CD8+ and fairly uncommon in the peripheral blood.

MiXCR, applied by TCRdb to the 5' RACE reads, yields one record per CDR3 protein. The sample holds 100,000 to 150,000 distinct CDR3 sequences, roughly 15% seen once. CDR1 is SQVTM and CDR2 is ANQGSEA in the germline V gene. This CDR3 contains 14 residues. V was pared by 2 bases and J by 8 bases, with 16 bases between. This clonotype was counted at least ten times. Its specificity is unknown. Source material: blood, either unsorted or a sorted T cell fraction (not recorded which). The V and J genes are TRBV29-1 and TRBJ2-1; possible D gene TRBD2, 6 bases. The origin of this receptor is a female donor with ankylosing spondylitis or in good health (not recorded which). The CDR3 coding sequence is TGCAGCGTTGAACTCGCGGGGAACAGTGATGAGCAGTTCTTC. Its translation: CSVELAGNSDEQFF.